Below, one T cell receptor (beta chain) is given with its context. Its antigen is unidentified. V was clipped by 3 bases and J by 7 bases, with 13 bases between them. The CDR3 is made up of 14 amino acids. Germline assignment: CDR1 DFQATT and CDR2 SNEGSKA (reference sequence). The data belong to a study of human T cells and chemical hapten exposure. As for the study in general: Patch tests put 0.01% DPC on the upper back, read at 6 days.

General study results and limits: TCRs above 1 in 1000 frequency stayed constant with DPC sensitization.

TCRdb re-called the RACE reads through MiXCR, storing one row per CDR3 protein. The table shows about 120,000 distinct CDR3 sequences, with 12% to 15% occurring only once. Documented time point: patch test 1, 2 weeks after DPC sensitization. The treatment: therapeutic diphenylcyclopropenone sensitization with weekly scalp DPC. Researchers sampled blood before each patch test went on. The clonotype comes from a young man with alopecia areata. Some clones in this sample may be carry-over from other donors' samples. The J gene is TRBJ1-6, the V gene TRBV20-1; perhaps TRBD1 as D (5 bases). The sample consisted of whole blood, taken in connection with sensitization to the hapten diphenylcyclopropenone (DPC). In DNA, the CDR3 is TGCAGTGCTAGCTCGGGACCGATCAATTCACCCCTCCACTTT. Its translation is CSASSGPINSPLHF.